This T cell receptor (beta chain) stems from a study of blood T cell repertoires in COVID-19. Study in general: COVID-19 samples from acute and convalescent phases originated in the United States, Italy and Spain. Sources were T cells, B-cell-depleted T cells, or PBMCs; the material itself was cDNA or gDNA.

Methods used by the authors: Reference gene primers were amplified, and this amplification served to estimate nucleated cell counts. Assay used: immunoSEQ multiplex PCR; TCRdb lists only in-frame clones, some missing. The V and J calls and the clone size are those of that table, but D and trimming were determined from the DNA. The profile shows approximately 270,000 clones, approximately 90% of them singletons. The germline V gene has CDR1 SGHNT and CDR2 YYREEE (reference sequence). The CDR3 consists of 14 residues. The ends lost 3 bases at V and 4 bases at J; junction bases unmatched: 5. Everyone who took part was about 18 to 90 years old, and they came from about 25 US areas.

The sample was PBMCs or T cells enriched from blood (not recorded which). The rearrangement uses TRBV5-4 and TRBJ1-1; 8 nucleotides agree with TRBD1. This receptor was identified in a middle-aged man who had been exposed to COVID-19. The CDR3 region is CASSWRQGATEAFF. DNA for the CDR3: TGTGCCAGCAGCTGGAGGCAGGGGGCCACTGAAGCTTTCTTT.